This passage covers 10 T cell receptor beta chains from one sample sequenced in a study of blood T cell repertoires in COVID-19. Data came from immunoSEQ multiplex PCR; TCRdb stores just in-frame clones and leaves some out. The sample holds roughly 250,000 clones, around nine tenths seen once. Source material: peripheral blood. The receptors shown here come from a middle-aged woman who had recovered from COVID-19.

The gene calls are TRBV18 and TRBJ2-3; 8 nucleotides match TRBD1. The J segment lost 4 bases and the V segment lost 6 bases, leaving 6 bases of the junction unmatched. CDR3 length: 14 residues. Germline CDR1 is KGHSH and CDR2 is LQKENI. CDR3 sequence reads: CASSIDRGSDTQYF. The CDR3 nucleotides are TGTGCCAGCTCCATAGACAGGGGCTCAGATACGCAGTATTTT.

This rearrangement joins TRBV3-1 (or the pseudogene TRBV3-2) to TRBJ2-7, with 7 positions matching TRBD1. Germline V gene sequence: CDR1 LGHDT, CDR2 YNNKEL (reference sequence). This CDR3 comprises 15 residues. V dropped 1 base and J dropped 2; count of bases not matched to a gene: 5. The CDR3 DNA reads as TGTGCCAGCAGCCAAGGACCGGGACAGACCTACGAGCAGTACTTC. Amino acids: CASSQGPGQTYEQYF.

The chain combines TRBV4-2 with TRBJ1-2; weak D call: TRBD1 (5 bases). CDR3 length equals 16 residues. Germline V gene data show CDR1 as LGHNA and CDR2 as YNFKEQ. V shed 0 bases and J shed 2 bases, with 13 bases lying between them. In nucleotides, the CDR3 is TGTGCCAGCAGCCAAGAAATATGGCAGGGAAACTATGGCTACACCTTC. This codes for CASSQEIWQGNYGYTF.

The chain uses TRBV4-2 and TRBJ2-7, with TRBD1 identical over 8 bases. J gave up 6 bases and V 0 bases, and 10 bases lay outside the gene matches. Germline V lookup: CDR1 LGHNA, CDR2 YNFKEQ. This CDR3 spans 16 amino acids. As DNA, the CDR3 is TGTGCCAGCAGCCAAGATCCCGGCAGGGGGCTTACCGAGCAGTACTTC. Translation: CASSQDPGRGLTEQYF.

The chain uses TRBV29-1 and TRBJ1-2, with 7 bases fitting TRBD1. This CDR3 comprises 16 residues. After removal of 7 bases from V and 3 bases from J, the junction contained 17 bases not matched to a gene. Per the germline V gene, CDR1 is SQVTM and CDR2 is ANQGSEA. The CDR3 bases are TGCAGCGCCGGCGGGACCTATGACAGGGCGGACTATGGCTACACCTTC. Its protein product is CSAGGTYDRADYGYTF.

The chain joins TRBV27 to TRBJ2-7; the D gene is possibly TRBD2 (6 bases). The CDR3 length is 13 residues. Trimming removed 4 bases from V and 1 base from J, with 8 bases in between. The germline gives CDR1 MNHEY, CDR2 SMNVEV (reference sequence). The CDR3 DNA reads TGTGCCAGCAGTTCGGAGGGATCCTACGAGCAGTACTTC. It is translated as CASSSEGSYEQYF.

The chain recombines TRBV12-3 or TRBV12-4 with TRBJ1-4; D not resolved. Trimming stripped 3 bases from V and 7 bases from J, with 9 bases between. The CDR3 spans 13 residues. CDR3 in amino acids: CASSLEEGEKLFF. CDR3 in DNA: TGTGCCAGCAGTTTGGAGGAGGGTGAAAAACTGTTTTTT.

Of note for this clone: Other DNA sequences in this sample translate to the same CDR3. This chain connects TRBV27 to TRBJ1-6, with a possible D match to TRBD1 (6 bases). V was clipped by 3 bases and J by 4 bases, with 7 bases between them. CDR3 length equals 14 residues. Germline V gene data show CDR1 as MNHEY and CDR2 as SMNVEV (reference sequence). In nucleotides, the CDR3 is TGTGCCAGCAGTTTCAGGGGATATAATTCACCCCTCCACTTT. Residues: CASSFRGYNSPLHF.

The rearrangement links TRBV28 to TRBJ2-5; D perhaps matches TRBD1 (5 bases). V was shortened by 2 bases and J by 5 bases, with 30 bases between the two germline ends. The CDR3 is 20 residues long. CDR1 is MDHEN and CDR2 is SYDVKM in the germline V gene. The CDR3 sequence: CASSLRQGIFLDEFRETQYF. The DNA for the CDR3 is TGTGCCAGCAGTTTAAGGCAGGGTATTTTCCTGGATGAATTTCGGGAGACCCAGTACTTC.

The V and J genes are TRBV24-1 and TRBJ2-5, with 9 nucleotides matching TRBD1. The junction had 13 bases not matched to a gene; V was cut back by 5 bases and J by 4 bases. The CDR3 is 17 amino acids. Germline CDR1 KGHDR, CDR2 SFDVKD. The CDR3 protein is CATSVTPGTGKVETQYF. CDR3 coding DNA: TGTGCCACCAGTGTTACCCCCGGGACAGGGAAGGTAGAGACCCAGTACTTC.